The entry that follows covers one T cell receptor beta chain sequence. What antigen it recognizes has not been identified. No base quality information exists; no much larger clone differs at one position. Trimming leaves V shorter by 1 base and J shorter by 4 bases, with the junction holding 7 bases beyond the gene matches. The CDR3 covers 15 residues, taking in both the cysteine and the phenylalanine. Just CDR3 DNA is preserved here, 45 bases in frame from base 1. Sequences SGHRS (CDR1) and YFSETQ (CDR2) are obtained from the germline V gene. The sample comes from a study of shared T cell receptors in the human thymus (dated by TCRdb to 2020 to 2023). General notes on the study: The study examined how self-reactive, shared T-cell receptor alpha chains are generated in the human thymus.

Library preparation used the immunoSEQ multiplex PCR assay. The table was pulled from immuneACCESS by TCRdb, which kept in-frame rearrangements only. Such tables lose some clones; where checked, under half of the loss comes from unresolved V genes, and the rest has no known cause. The table for this sample lists approximately 760,000 clones; 70% to 90% of them were counted only once. Of the sample, roughly 0.01% falls within the top ten clones. Another study also made use of these data, one on human thymus T cells. Taken from the second paper: The donors were immunologically healthy infants in Finland who had open corrective cardiac surgery for congenital heart defects. Thymus tissue was obtained as surgical resects removed during corrective cardiac surgery. V and J gene segment usage appeared biased in both thymic and peripheral blood repertoires. According to the related research, thymic TCR repertoires were highly overlapping among unrelated individuals. The study characterized TCR alpha and beta repertoires from seven to nine infant thymus samples and four related peripheral blood samples. The infant donors were 7 to 244 days old, and the cohort included six or seven males and two females. Thymocytes were mechanically released from the tissue and were stored as pellets of about 8.5-31 million cells at -70 degrees C. A QIAsymphony instrument was used to extract genomic DNA from the frozen cell pellets. Using the immunoSEQ multiplex PCR assay, the TCRB and TCRAD loci were amplified from a standardized quantity of quality-controlled genomic DNA. The amplicons spanned the V(D)J region and were long enough to cover the CDR3 and allow V and J genes to be identified. The commercial immunoSEQ service was used to sequence amplicons on an Illumina platform. Primer bias and sequencing errors were corrected as previously described, and TCRAD and TCRB were defined on the basis of the IMGT database. immunoSEQ Analyzer 3.0 and VDJTools were used for repertoire analysis, which covered basic statistics, V/J segment usage, diversity estimates, rarefaction and pairwise overlap. Diversity was estimated with Chao1, ChaoE, Efron-Thisted, Shannon and inverse Simpson indices, and also on datasets down-sampled to the smallest sample. Repertoire overlap was determined by strict matching of CDR3 nucleotide sequence, V gene and J gene, and Jaccard-based multidimensional scaling clustering was applied. On average, thymus samples yielded 810,000 or so unique TCRB clonotypes, whereas blood samples yielded around 88,000.

The sequence was collected from a girl less than two years old with a congenital heart defect. Donor details come from another sample of the same person, matched by shared clones. The specimen was thymocytes. Rearrangement joined TRBV5-1 to TRBJ1-2, and 7 junctional nucleotides match TRBD1. The CDR3: CASSLSPAGGYGYTF. The DNA sequence is as follows: TGCGCCAGCAGCTTGAGTCCCGCAGGGGGCTATGGCTACACCTTC.